This paragraph reports one T cell receptor beta chain. Its target is not known. This record comes from a study of shared clonotypes between healthy human individuals. Study results and caveats: Represented diversity, genetic and exposure-history alike, was limited by few donors.

Clones were sequenced by immunoSEQ multiplex PCR, and TCRdb holds only the in-frame ones, with some missing. The table records 730,000 or so clones, about three quarters of them present only once. This receptor was obtained from a woman in her twenties or thirties in good health. Sequencing used memory CD4+ T cells sorted from blood. Subset reported: CD45RA-negative fraction.

CDR3 loop: CASSSGGEDTYEQYF. CDR3 DNA: TGTGCCAGCAGTTCGGGCGGGGAGGATACCTACGAGCAGTACTTC. The V gene is TRBV28, the J gene TRBJ2-7, with D tentatively TRBD2 (6 bases). The CDR3 extends over 15 amino acids. Germline CDR1 MDHEN, CDR2 SYDVKM. V was pared by 4 bases and J by 2 bases, with 15 bases between.